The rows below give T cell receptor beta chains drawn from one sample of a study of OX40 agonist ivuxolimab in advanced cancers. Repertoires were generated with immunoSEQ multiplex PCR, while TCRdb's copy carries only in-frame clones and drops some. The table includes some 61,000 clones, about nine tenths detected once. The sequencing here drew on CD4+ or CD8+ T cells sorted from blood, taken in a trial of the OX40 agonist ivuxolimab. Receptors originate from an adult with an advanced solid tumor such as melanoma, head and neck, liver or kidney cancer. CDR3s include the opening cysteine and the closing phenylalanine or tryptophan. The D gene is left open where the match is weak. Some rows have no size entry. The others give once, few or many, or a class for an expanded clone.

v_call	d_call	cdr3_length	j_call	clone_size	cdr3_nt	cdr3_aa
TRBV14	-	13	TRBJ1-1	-	TGTGCCAGCAGCCGAGCGGTTAACACTGAAGCTTTCTTT	CASSRAVNTEAFF
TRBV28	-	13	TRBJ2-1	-	TGTGCCAGCAGTTTAGGTGGGCTAGTGAGACAGTTCTTC	CASSLGGLVRQFF
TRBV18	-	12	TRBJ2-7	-	TGTGCCAGCTCGGACAACTCCTACGAGCAGTACTTC	CASSDNSYEQYF
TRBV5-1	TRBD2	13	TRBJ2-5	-	TGCGCCAGCAGCCGCGGACTAGAAGAGACCCAGTACTTC	CASSRGLEETQYF
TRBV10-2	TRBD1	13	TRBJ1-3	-	TGCGCCAGCCGACAGGGTGGGGGAAACACCATATATTTT	CASRQGGGNTIYF
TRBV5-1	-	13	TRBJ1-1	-	TGCGCCAGCAGCTTGGGGGCGGACACTGAAGCTTTCTTT	CASSLGADTEAFF
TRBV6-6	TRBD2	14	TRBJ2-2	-	TGTGCCAGCAGTAGCGGGGGGAACACCGGGGAGCTGTTTTTT	CASSSGGNTGELFF
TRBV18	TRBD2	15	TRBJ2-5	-	TGTGCCAGCTCACCGACTAGCGGGAGCTTGGAGACCCAGTACTTC	CASSPTSGSLETQYF
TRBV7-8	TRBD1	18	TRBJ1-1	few	TGTGCCAGCAGCTTATCTCCCTCTGTCACAGGGGGCGTAGTTGAAGCTTTCTTT	CASSLSPSVTGGVVEAFF
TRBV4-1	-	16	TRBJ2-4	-	TGCGCCAGCAGCAAAAGTTCAGATCTAGCCAAAAACATTCAGTACTTC	CASSKSSDLAKNIQYF
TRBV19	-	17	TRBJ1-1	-	TGTGCCAGTAGTTATTTCGGGGGGGGGACGTTAGGCACTGAAGCTTTCTTT	CASSYFGGGTLGTEAFF
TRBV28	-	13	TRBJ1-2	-	TGTGCCAGCAGGCCGACAGAGTACTATGGCTACACCTTC	CASRPTEYYGYTF
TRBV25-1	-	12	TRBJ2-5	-	TGTGCCAGCAGTGATGCCTCACGGGCCCAGTACTTC	CASSDASRAQYF
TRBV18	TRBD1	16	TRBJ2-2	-	TGTGCCAGCTCACGAGGGACAGGGCGGGACACCGGGGAGCTGTTTTTT	CASSRGTGRDTGELFF
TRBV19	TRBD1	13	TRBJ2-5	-	TGTGCCAGTAGTACCGACAGGGGAGAGACCCAGTACTTC	CASSTDRGETQYF
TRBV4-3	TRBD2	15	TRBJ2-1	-	TGCGCCAGCAGCCAATCCGGGACTAGGCGCTTTGAGCAGTTCTTC	CASSQSGTRRFEQFF
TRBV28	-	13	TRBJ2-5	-	TGTGCCAGCAGTACACCGGGTGGGGAGACCCAGTACTTC	CASSTPGGETQYF
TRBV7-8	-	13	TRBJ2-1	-	TGTGCCAGCAGCAGGGGGGGGGACGGTGAGCAGTTCTTC	CASSRGGDGEQFF
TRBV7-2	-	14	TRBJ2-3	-	TGTGCCAGCAGCGGGGATGGGGGCACAGATACGCAGTATTTT	CASSGDGGTDTQYF
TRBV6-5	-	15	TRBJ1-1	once	TGTGCCAGCAGTTACTCAGGCGGGGGGAACACTGAAGCTTTCTTT	CASSYSGGGNTEAFF
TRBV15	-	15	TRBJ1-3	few	TGTGCCACCAGCAGAGAGGGGGCCGAAGGAAACACCATATATTTT	CATSREGAEGNTIYF
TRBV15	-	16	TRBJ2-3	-	TGTGCCACCAGCAGAGGGACTACAGGGCGCACAGATACGCAGTATTTT	CATSRGTTGRTDTQYF
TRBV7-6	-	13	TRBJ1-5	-	TGTGCCAGCAGCTTGGGTTGGGATCAGCCCCAGCATTTT	CASSLGWDQPQHF
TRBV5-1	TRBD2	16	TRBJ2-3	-	TGCGCCAGCAGCTCGGGACTAGCGGGGCCCACAGATACGCAGTATTTT	CASSSGLAGPTDTQYF
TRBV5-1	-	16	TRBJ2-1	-	TGCGCCAGCAGAGGGGATTTAACTGGAGGGGGCAATGAGCAGTTCTTC	CASRGDLTGGGNEQFF
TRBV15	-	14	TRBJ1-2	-	TGTGCCACCAGCAGAGTGAGGGACGGCTATGGCTACACCTTC	CATSRVRDGYGYTF
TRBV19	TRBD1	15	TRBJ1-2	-	TGTGCCAGTAGTATAACCGGGACAGAAAACTATGGCTACACCTTC	CASSITGTENYGYTF
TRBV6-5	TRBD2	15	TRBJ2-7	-	TGTGCCAGCAGTCCCGGGACTAGCGGGAGTTACGAGCAGTACTTC	CASSPGTSGSYEQYF
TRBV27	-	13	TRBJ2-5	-	TGTGCCAGCAGCCGAGGAAATATCCAGACCCAGTACTTC	CASSRGNIQTQYF
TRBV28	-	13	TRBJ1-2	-	TGTGCCAGCAGTTTCGGGGGGGTGGGTGGCTACACCTTC	CASSFGGVGGYTF
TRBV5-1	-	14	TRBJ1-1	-	TGCGCCAGCAGCTTACAGGGAGGGAACACTGAAGCTTTCTTT	CASSLQGGNTEAFF
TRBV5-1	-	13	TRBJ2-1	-	TGCGCCAGCAGTTATCAGCCAGGGAATGAGCAGTTCTTC	CASSYQPGNEQFF
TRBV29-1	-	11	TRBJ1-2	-	TGCAGCGTTGAAGGAGCGGAGCTCCACACCTTC	CSVEGAELHTF
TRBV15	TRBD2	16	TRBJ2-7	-	TGTGCCACCAGCGGTGGTGGGGGGAGGGCCACCTACGAGCAGTACTTC	CATSGGGGRATYEQYF
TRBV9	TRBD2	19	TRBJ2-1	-	TGTGCCAGCAGCGTAGAGTCTAGCGGGAGGGCCGGGGCATACAATGAGCAGTTCTTC	CASSVESSGRAGAYNEQFF
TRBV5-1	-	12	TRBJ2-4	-	TGCGCCAGCAGCTTAGACCAAAACATTCAGTACTTC	CASSLDQNIQYF
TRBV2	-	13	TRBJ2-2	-	TGTGCCAGCAGAGAGGGGGAAGCCGGGGAGCTGTTTTTT	CASREGEAGELFF
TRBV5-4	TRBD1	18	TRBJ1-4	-	TGTGCCAGCAGCCGGGGGGGGCCGGGACAGACAACAGTTGAAAAACTGTTTTTT	CASSRGGPGQTTVEKLFF
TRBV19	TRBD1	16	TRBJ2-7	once	TGTGCCAGTAGTATAACAACAGGGGGCGTCCCCTACGAGCAGTACTTC	CASSITTGGVPYEQYF
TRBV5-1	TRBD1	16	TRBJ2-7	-	TGCGCCAGCAGCTTGGCCCTGACAGGGGGTAGCGACGAGCAGTACTTC	CASSLALTGGSDEQYF
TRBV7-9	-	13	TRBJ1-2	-	TGTGCCAGCAGCTTAGAGGGGGACTATGGCTACACCTTC	CASSLEGDYGYTF
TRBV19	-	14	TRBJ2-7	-	TGTGCCACCGCCCGCGGCATTACCTCCTACGAGCAGTACTTC	CATARGITSYEQYF
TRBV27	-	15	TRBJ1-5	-	TGTGCCAGCAGCCAACTGGGGCTTAGCAATCAGCCCCAGCATTTT	CASSQLGLSNQPQHF
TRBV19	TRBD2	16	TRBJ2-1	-	TGTGCCAGTAGTATAGATCGGTTGCGGGAGGGCGATGAGCAGTTCTTC	CASSIDRLREGDEQFF
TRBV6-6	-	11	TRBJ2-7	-	TGTGCCAGCAGTTACACCCTCGAGCAGTACTTC	CASSYTLEQYF
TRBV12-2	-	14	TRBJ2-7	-	TGTGCAAGTCGCTTAGCTCCGAGGCCCTACGAGCAGTACTTC	CASRLAPRPYEQYF
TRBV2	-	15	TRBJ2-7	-	TGTGCCAGCAGTGAGGCCCCTATACCTACCTCCGAGCAGTACTTC	CASSEAPIPTSEQYF
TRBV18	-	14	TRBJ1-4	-	TGTGCCAGCTCACCAAGCCAGCTTAATGAAAAACTGTTTTTT	CASSPSQLNEKLFF
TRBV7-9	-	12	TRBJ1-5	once	TGTGCCAGCAGCCGTGGCAATCAGCCCCAGCATTTT	CASSRGNQPQHF
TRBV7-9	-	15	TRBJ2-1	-	TGTGCCAGCAGCTCCCAGGGGAATTCCTACAATGAGCAGTTCTTC	CASSSQGNSYNEQFF
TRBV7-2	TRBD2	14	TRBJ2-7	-	TGTGCCAGCAGCTTTAGCGGGATCCGGATCGAGCAGTACTTC	CASSFSGIRIEQYF
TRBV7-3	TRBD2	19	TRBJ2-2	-	TGTGCCAGCAACCCCCCTTGGACTAGCGGGAGCGCCCTGGCCGGGGAGCTGTTTTTT	CASNPPWTSGSALAGELFF
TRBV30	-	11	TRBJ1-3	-	TGTGCCTTGGGTCTCGGAAACACCATATATTTT	CALGLGNTIYF
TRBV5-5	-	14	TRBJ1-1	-	TGTGCCAGCAGCTTGACGGGTACGAACACTGAAGCTTTCTTT	CASSLTGTNTEAFF